This T cell receptor beta chain came from a study of T cells in Graves' hyperthyroidism and ophthalmopathy. Study-level results: Appearing also in blood were most of the thyroid clonotypes expanded above 0.001. In simple terms, a model built on 13 V-J features told ophthalmopathy apart from stable hyperthyroidism.

Turning to this clonotype: Its antigen is not identified.

The CDR3 is 15 residues long. Per germline, CDR1 KGHSH and CDR2 LQKENI. V was pared by 6 bases and J by 4 bases, with 16 bases between. The investigators amplified TCR beta CDR3 regions from RNA transcripts. The HTBI primer set drove a first-round RT-PCR of the TCR CDR3. TCRdb recomputed calls from the multiplex PCR reads with MiXCR, one row per CDR3 protein. The sample records 300,000 to 400,000 distinct CDR3 sequences, 15% to 20% being singletons. The source is a woman in her forties or fifties with Graves' hyperthyroidism. The chain uses TRBV18 and TRBJ2-1, with D possibly being TRBD1 or TRBD2 (6 bases each). The specimen was blood. The CDR3, as DNA: TGTGCCAGCTCCCCCGGACGGGGGCCATACAATGAGCAGTTCTTC. As protein: CASSPGRGPYNEQFF.